This TCR beta chain is drawn from a study of cytomegalovirus exposure and HLA in healthy donors. Per the germline V gene, CDR1 is MNHEY and CDR2 is SVGAGI. The V gene end was trimmed by 4 bases and the J gene end by 5 bases; junction bases not matched to a gene: 8. This CDR3 is 15 amino acids long. PCR employed 60 Vbeta and 13 Jbeta primers. Original processing methods: Approximately 87 million unique TCR beta chains, 8.5 million to 14 million shared, were counted in a later analysis. Generated by immunoSEQ multiplex PCR, the TCRdb table keeps only in-frame clones and is missing some. The V and J calls and clone size are taken from that table; D and trimming were inferred from the DNA. The sample data list under 65,000 clones.

The chain links TRBV6-5 to TRBJ2-7, with 10 bases identical to TRBD1. The clonotype was recovered from a woman aged 18-35 years in good health and CMV-seronegative. What was sequenced was PBMCs. CDR3 in amino acids: CASSFSGTGVHEQYF. In DNA, the CDR3 is TGTGCCAGCAGTTTTTCCGGGACAGGGGTCCACGAGCAGTACTTC.